The 27 T cell receptor beta chains presented below share a single source sample, sequenced in a study of radiotherapy plus CTLA-4 blockade in lung cancer. Clones were sequenced by immunoSEQ multiplex PCR, and TCRdb holds only the in-frame ones, with some missing. The repertoire includes 95,000 to 150,000 clones, over 80% of them detected once, and 5.5% to 8% sits in the top ten. This specimen was peripheral blood, taken from a patient treated with radiotherapy plus ipilimumab. These receptors came from a human donor with non-small cell lung cancer that progressed on radiotherapy plus ipilimumab.

The chain employs TRBV7-7 and TRBJ2-1, with 14 bases fitting TRBD2. Per germline, CDR1 SSHAT and CDR2 FNYEAQ (reference sequence). The CDR3 sequence is 15 residues long. CDR3 protein: CATRRLAGGYNEQFF. In nucleotides, the CDR3 is TGTGCTACCCGGAGACTAGCGGGAGGGTACAATGAGCAGTTCTTC.

This chain uses TRBV29-1 with TRBJ2-7; 7 positions agree with TRBD2. The CDR3 runs to 13 residues. Germline loops: CDR1 SQVTM, CDR2 ANQGSEA. V was pared by 6 bases and J by 7 bases, with 12 bases of the junction left unmatched. The chain's CDR3 is CSVRLTGGGEQYF. For the CDR3, the DNA is TGCAGCGTCCGGTTGACCGGGGGAGGGGAGCAGTACTTC.

The J gene is TRBJ1-1, the V gene TRBV11-2; no definite D call. Germline V lookup: CDR1 SGHAT, CDR2 FQNNGV. Trimming removed 7 bases at V and 10 bases at J, with 10 bases between. The length of the CDR3 is 10 residues. As DNA, the CDR3 is TGTGCCAGCACCCCCGTGGCAGCTTTCTTT. It translates to CASTPVAAFF.

The CDR3 region is CASSSDNSGVLDTQYF. CDR3 DNA sequence: TGTGCCAGCAGTTCGGATAATAGCGGGGTCTTAGATACGCAGTATTTT. The rearrangement joins TRBV6-5 to TRBJ2-3, with 8 positions matching TRBD2. V shed 4 bases and J 5 bases; nucleotides not matched to a gene: 11. This CDR3 spans 16 amino acids. Germline V gives CDR1 MNHEY, CDR2 SVGAGI.

This chain connects TRBV5-3 to TRBJ2-1; unclear D gene. TRBV5-3 is an open reading frame, and its role is uncertain. V was cut by 3 bases and J by 15 bases, with 16 bases left in between. This CDR3 is built from 12 residues. Here the CDR3 reads CARSSEPAGAFF. CDR3 nucleotide sequence: TGTGCCAGAAGCTCAGAACCGGCAGGCGCGTTCTTC.

The chain carries TRBV2 and TRBJ1-5; D is unresolved. The CDR3 loop spans 13 amino acids. Germline CDR1 SNHLY, CDR2 FYNNEI. V was clipped by 6 bases and J by 7 bases, with 13 bases between them. CDR3 region: CASRGLAGQPQHF. The CDR3 nucleotides are TGTGCCAGCAGGGGTCTAGCAGGACAGCCCCAGCATTTT.

V gene TRBV5-5 combines with J gene TRBJ2-2; 9 bases fit TRBD2. Germline CDR1 and CDR2: SGHKS and YYEKEE (reference sequence). The length of the CDR3 is 16 residues. The V segment lost 3 bases and the J segment 2 bases; nucleotides outside the gene matches: 5. CDR3 protein: CASSSGLALNTGELFF. In DNA form, the CDR3 reads TGTGCCAGCAGCTCCGGACTAGCGCTTAACACCGGGGAGCTGTTTTTT.

The rearrangement joins TRBV6-1 to TRBJ1-2, with a weak D call TRBD1 (6 bases). Germline CDR1 is MNHNS and CDR2 is SASEGT. The CDR3 is made up of 16 amino acids. Trimming stripped 1 base from V and 12 bases from J, with 24 bases between. The CDR3 sequence: CASSEDMGGLARKDTF. The DNA for the CDR3 is TGTGCCAGCAGTGAAGATATGGGGGGCCTCGCCCGGAAGGACACCTTC.

The chain links TRBV4-1 to TRBJ1-4; D not resolved. Germline CDR1 reads MGHRA; CDR2 reads YSYEKL. V was shortened by 0 bases and J by 4 bases, with 9 bases between the two germline ends. The CDR3 contains 15 residues. CDR3: CASSQDPQSNEKLFF. Written as DNA, the CDR3 is TGCGCCAGCAGCCAAGATCCCCAGAGTAATGAAAAACTGTTTTTT.

The chain recombines TRBV7-8 with TRBJ2-7, with 8 bases that match TRBD1. V was clipped by 3 bases and J by 0 bases; unmatched bases: 1. CDR1 SGHVS and CDR2 FQNEAQ come from the germline V gene. The CDR3 has 14 residues. Here the CDR3 reads CASSFGQGSYEQYF. The CDR3 DNA is TGTGCCAGCAGCTTCGGACAGGGCTCCTACGAGCAGTACTTC.

The V call is TRBV19, the J call TRBJ1-4; D unclear. The ends were cut back, 3 bases at V and 10 bases at J, with 15 bases in the middle. The CDR3 covers 14 residues. Looked up from germline, CDR1 is LNHDA and CDR2 is SQIVND (reference sequence). CDR3 coding DNA: TGTGCCAGTAGTATGGACGGCGAGGAGGGAAAACTGTTTTTT. Translating gives CASSMDGEEGKLFF.

This clone was observed once. V is TRBV4-1 and J is TRBJ1-1, with 8 positions matching TRBD1. Germline lookup yields CDR1 MGHRA and CDR2 YSYEKL. This CDR3 has 15 amino acids. The junction had 8 bases not matched to a gene; V was cut back by 3 bases and J by 5 bases. The CDR3 sequence: CASSQVTGGGTEAFF. The CDR3 region has the DNA TGCGCCAGCAGCCAGGTTACAGGGGGAGGGACTGAAGCTTTCTTT.

The genes are TRBV6-1 and TRBJ1-5; tentative D call: TRBD1 (6 bases). The CDR3 has 16 residues. The V and J ends lost 0 bases and 4 bases respectively, with 13 bases between them. CDR1 and CDR2 from the germline V gene are MNHNS and SASEGT. CDR3 residues: CASSEATQGGNQPQHF. Here the CDR3 DNA reads TGTGCCAGCAGTGAAGCGACACAGGGAGGGAATCAGCCCCAGCATTTT.

The genes are TRBV5-1 and TRBJ2-3, with D perhaps matching TRBD2 (6 bases). Germline V gene lookup returns CDR1 SGHRS and CDR2 YFSETQ. This CDR3 region has 14 residues. V lost 0 bases and J lost 1, with 6 bases in between. The CDR3 sequence is CASSLERGTDTQYF. As DNA, the CDR3 is TGCGCCAGCAGCTTGGAGCGGGGCACAGATACGCAGTATTTT.

The rearrangement links TRBV27 to TRBJ1-3; TRBD1 matches at 11 bases. Germline-derived CDR1 and CDR2 are MNHEY and SMNVEV (reference sequence). V gave up 4 bases and J gave up 4 bases; unmatched junction bases: 6. The CDR3 is 16 residues long. The CDR3 DNA sequence: TGTGCCAGCAGTTCCCGGACAGGGGGCCGAGGAAACACCATATATTTT. This codes for CASSSRTGGRGNTIYF.

The chain uses TRBV5-1 and TRBJ2-5; D tentatively fits TRBD1 or TRBD2 (5 bases each). The germline V gene encodes CDR1 SGHRS and CDR2 YFSETQ. The CDR3 loop spans 14 amino acids. Between the trimmed V and J ends, which lost 4 bases and 8 bases, there was a span of 18 bases. Written as DNA, the CDR3 is TGCGCCAGCAGCAGAATCGGGACCATCCCCACCCAGTACTTC. Amino acid sequence: CASSRIGTIPTQYF.

The chain has TRBV6-5 and TRBJ2-7; D might be TRBD1 (5 bases). Germline CDR1 MNHEY, CDR2 SVGAGI. The CDR3 is 16 residues long. The V and J ends lost 2 bases and 3 bases respectively, with 17 bases between them. CDR3 sequence: CASSYRFFGQFYEQYF. CDR3 DNA: TGTGCCAGCAGTTACCGTTTTTTCGGACAATTCTACGAGCAGTACTTC.

This clone was detected only once. The chain links TRBV5-1 to TRBJ2-7, with 9 bases fitting TRBD2. CDR1 and CDR2 from the germline V gene are SGHRS and YFSETQ. V trimming: 0 bases; J trimming: 3 bases; junction bases outside the gene matches: 10. The CDR3 contains 17 residues. Here the CDR3 reads CASSLVASGTPNYEQYF. CDR3 DNA: TGCGCCAGCAGCTTGGTAGCTAGCGGGACGCCTAACTACGAGCAGTACTTC. Complete variable domain (other parts from reference TRBV5-1 and TRBJ2-7): KAGVTQTPRYLIKTRGQQVTLSCSPISGHRSVSWYQQTPGQGLQFLFEYFSETQRNKGNFPGRFSGRQFSNSRSEMNVSTLELGDSALYLCASSLVASGTPNYEQYFGPGTRLTVT.

J is TRBJ1-2 and V is TRBV5-1; D not certain. This CDR3 comprises 14 residues. The germline gives CDR1 SGHRS, CDR2 YFSETQ. V lost 2 bases to trimming and J lost 4 bases, with 12 bases between them. CDR3 nucleotides: TGCGCCAGCAGCTTAGGAGGGCTGGGCTATGGCTACACCTTC. Translated: CASSLGGLGYGYTF.

The V gene is TRBV6-1, the J gene TRBJ1-2, with D hard to call. Germline V gene data show CDR1 as MNHNS and CDR2 as SASEGT. The CDR3 extends over 13 amino acids. Trimming shortened V by 4 bases and J by 0 bases, and 6 bases separated the two germline ends. Here the CDR3 reads CASSVDSNYGYTF. The CDR3 coding sequence is TGTGCCAGCAGTGTGGATTCTAACTATGGCTACACCTTC.

This clone has a handful of counts. The chain links TRBV7-6 to TRBJ1-4, with TRBD1 identical over 8 bases. J was trimmed by 8 bases and V by 1 base; bases with no gene match: 3. CDR1 and CDR2 from the germline V gene are SGHVS and FNYEAQ. There are 14 residues in the CDR3. The chain's CDR3 is CASSLGTGNEKLFF. The CDR3 region has the DNA TGTGCCAGCAGCTTAGGGACAGGGAACGAAAAACTGTTTTTT.

The chain combines TRBV7-2 with TRBJ2-7; no reliable D call. The CDR3 runs to 14 residues. The V gene lost 7 bases and the J gene lost 4 bases, with 17 bases spanning the gap. Germline-derived CDR1 and CDR2 are SGHTA and FQGNSA. CDR3 protein: CASTTPSRGYEQYF. The CDR3 nucleotides are TGTGCCAGCACCACACCCAGCCGAGGTTACGAGCAGTACTTC.

CDR3 DNA: TGTGCCAGCAGTGAAAGGGACAGGTCCGTAGACGAGCAGTACTTC. Residues: CASSERDRSVDEQYF. The chain employs TRBV6-1 and TRBJ2-7, with 8 bases that match TRBD1. CDR1 and CDR2 from the germline V gene are MNHNS and SASEGT. This CDR3 has 15 residues. V lost 2 bases, J lost 5 bases, and 8 bases stayed unmatched.

V is TRBV2 and J is TRBJ2-4, with 11 bases lining up with TRBD1. The CDR3 covers 14 residues. V lost 4 bases and J lost 6; bases outside the gene matches: 2. Germline loops: CDR1 SNHLY, CDR2 FYNNEI. The CDR3 sequence: CASSGGQGGNIQYF. CDR3 nucleotide sequence: TGTGCCAGCAGTGGGGGACAGGGGGGAAACATTCAGTACTTC.

To note about this clone: In this CDR3 the conserved last residue, phenylalanine or tryptophan, is missing, so a read error is likely. Because the CDR3's place on the DNA is in doubt, the DNA is left out and the CDR3 is given as listed by TCRdb. This chain links TRBV2 with TRBJ1-2. Germline V lookup: CDR1 SNHLY, CDR2 FYNNEI. The CDR3 is 8 residues long, counting both termini. CDR3 loop: CASTGWRP.

V gene TRBV9 combines with J gene TRBJ1-1; 9 nucleotides agree with TRBD1. The junction had 6 bases not matched to a gene; V was cut back by 4 bases and J by 5 bases. Germline-derived CDR1 and CDR2 are SGDLS and YYNGEE. CDR3 size: 14 residues. The CDR3: CASSRGQGGTEAFF. The CDR3 DNA reads as TGTGCCAGCAGCAGGGGACAGGGTGGGACTGAAGCTTTCTTT.

The rearrangement links TRBV10-3 to TRBJ1-2, with D possibly matching TRBD1 (5 bases). This CDR3 region has 14 residues. V lost 5 bases, J lost 3 bases, and 13 bases lay in between. CDR1 and CDR2 from the germline V gene are ENHRY and SYGVKD. The CDR3: CAISPAGRDYGYTF. CDR3 DNA: TGTGCCATCAGTCCGGCAGGCAGGGACTATGGCTACACCTTC.